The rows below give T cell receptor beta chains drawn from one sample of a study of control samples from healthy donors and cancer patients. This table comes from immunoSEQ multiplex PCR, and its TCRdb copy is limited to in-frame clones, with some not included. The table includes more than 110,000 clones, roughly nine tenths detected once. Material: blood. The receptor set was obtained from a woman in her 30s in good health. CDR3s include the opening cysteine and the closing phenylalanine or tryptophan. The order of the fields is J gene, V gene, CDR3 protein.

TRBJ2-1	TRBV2	CASSEDGTSSSYNEQFF
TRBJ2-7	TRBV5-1	CASSAGTGLSYEQYF
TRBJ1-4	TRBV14	CASSPLTGDEKLFF
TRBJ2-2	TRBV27	CASSLSGLGTGELFF
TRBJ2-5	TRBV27	CASSLDSGLQETQYF
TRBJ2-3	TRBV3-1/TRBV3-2	CASSPGTKSTDTQYF
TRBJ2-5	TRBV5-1	CASRGQGRREETQYF
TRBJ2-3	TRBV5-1	CASSSGSSTDTQYF
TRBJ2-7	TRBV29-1	CSVEAGKGPSSYEQYF
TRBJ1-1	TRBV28	CASTWETEAFF
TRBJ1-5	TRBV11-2	CASSLVAGADQPQHF
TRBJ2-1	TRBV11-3	CASRTGHSSDEQFF
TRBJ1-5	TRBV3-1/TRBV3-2	CASSQGRNQPQHF
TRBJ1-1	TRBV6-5	CASSPERTEAFF
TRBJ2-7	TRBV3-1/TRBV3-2	CASSQDRYEQYF
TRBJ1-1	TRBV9	CASSVDNAEAFF
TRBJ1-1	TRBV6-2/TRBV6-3	CASSYLGTGETEAFF
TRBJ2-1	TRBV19	CASSISPGAMTYNEQFF
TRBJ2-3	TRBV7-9	CASSLGGSDTQYF
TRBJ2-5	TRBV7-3	CASSLFSFVAGGPQETQYF
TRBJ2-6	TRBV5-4	CASSRISSGANVLTF
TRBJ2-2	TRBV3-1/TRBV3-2	CASTGEGDTGELFF
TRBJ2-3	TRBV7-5	CVRSSSGSTDTQYF
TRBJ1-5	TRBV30	CAWSSNSNQPQHF
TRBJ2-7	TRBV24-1	CATGEDRGFSYEQYF
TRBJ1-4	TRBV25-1	CASSTRGGGGEKLFF
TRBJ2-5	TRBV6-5	CASGGGRETQYF
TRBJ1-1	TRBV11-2	CASSVDRATEAFF
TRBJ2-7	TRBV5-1	CASSLGGTGDAYEQYF
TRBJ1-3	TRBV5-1	CASSSTGNTIYF
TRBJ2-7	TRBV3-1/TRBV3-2	CASSPGTYPYEQYF
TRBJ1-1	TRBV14	CASSREGPGRAFF
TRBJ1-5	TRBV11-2	CASSPGVVSNQPQHF
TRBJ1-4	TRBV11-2	CASSFNRNEKLFF
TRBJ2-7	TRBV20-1	CSASYVGSGRARSYEQYF
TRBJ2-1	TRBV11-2	CASSLTFGTTTGNEQFF
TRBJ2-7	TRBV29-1	CNLKAPFPFSYEQYF
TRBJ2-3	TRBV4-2	CASSQNPPPARVDTQYF
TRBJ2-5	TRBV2	CASSTLVGETQYF
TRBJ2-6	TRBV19	CASSAGTAGANVLTF